The 22 T cell receptor beta chains listed next were all sequenced from one sample in a study of blood T cell repertoires in COVID-19. Profiled with immunoSEQ multiplex PCR; TCRdb holds only in-frame clones, not every one. The repertoire holds fewer than 200,000 clones, with approximately 84% as singletons. The material sequenced was peripheral blood. All receptors come from a woman aged 45-60 years with COVID-19, enrolled during active disease.

The chain uses TRBV4-3 and TRBJ1-4, with D unclear. There are 15 residues in the CDR3. Germline CDR1 is LGHNA and CDR2 is YSLEER. Trimming removed 0 bases from V and 4 bases from J, with 9 bases in between. CDR3 nucleotides: TGCGCCAGCAGCCAAGATTACAGAAGTAATGAAAAACTGTTTTTT. Translating it yields CASSQDYRSNEKLFF.

The chain carries TRBV7-2 and TRBJ2-7; D unresolved. The V end was cut by 0 bases, the J end by 3 bases, with 9 bases between. Germline CDR1 and CDR2: SGHTA and FQGNSA. The CDR3 spans 14 residues. CDR3 in DNA: TGTGCCAGCAGCTTAGCGGCAGGCTTCTACGAGCAGTACTTC. Its translation is CASSLAAGFYEQYF.

V is TRBV30 and J is TRBJ1-6, with 7 bases lining up with TRBD1. V was pared by 5 bases and J by 6 bases, with 1 base of the junction left unmatched. The germline CDR1 and CDR2 sequences are GTSNPN and SVGIG (reference sequence). The CDR3 spans 12 residues. This chain's CDR3 is CAWDRVNSPLHF. The CDR3 nucleotides are TGTGCCTGGGACAGGGTTAATTCACCCCTCCACTTT.

The chain recombines TRBV7-8 with TRBJ2-7, with 7 bases aligning to TRBD1. The CDR3 extends over 14 amino acids. Germline V gene data show CDR1 as SGHVS and CDR2 as FQNEAQ. J gave up 3 bases and V 2 bases, and 4 bases lay outside the gene matches. The CDR3 sequence: CASSLYGTVYEQYF. The CDR3, as DNA: TGTGCCAGCAGCTTATACGGGACAGTCTACGAGCAGTACTTC.

The J gene is TRBJ1-5, the V gene TRBV6-5, with 7 nucleotides matching TRBD1. Trimming cost V 5 bases and J 0 bases; bases outside gene matches: 1. Germline lookup yields CDR1 MNHEY and CDR2 SVGAGI. The CDR3 contains 14 residues. Here the CDR3 DNA reads TGTGCCAGCAGTACAGGGGTTAGCAATCAGCCCCAGCATTTT. Residues: CASSTGVSNQPQHF.

The rearrangement uses TRBV5-1 and TRBJ2-3, with 7 nucleotides matching TRBD2. The CDR3 totals 16 residues. The ends lost 4 bases at V and 3 bases at J; junction bases unmatched: 11. Germline V gene lookup returns CDR1 SGHRS and CDR2 YFSETQ. CDR3 in amino acids: CASSPQGGGNTDTQYF. In DNA, the CDR3 is TGCGCCAGCAGCCCCCAGGGCGGGGGTAATACAGATACGCAGTATTTT.

The CDR3 protein is CASSPHQRGFSSYEQYF. DNA for the CDR3: TGTGCCAGCAGCCCCCACCAGCGGGGGTTTAGCTCCTACGAGCAGTACTTC. This sequence joins TRBV9 and TRBJ2-7; 8 nucleotides align to TRBD2. The CDR3 is made up of 17 amino acids. Germline CDR1 reads SGDLS; CDR2 reads YYNGEE. The V and J ends lost 4 bases and 0 bases, in that order; junction bases with no gene match: 12.

The V and J genes are TRBV11-3 and TRBJ1-1; D might be TRBD1 (6 bases). Between the trimmed V and J ends, which lost 5 bases and 4 bases, there was a span of 17 bases. The CDR3 extends over 15 amino acids. Looked up from germline, CDR1 is SGHNT and CDR2 is YENEEA. The CDR3 sequence is CASSPPGGGGTEAFF. The CDR3 DNA is TGTGCCAGCAGCCCCCCGGGGGGCGGAGGCACTGAAGCTTTCTTT.

This chain joins TRBV6-5 and TRBJ1-4; 9 bases are shared with TRBD1. This CDR3 region has 15 residues. Trimming took 3 bases from V and 8 from J; bases not matched to a gene: 7. Looked up from germline, CDR1 is MNHEY and CDR2 is SVGAGI. The CDR3 DNA reads TGTGCCAGCAGTTATCTACAGGGGGCGAGGGAAAAACTGTTTTTT. This translates into CASSYLQGAREKLFF.

V and J are TRBV6-6 and TRBJ1-4; TRBD1 matches 7 bases. The V gene end was trimmed by 8 bases and the J gene end by 3 bases; junction bases not matched to a gene: 3. The CDR3 runs 13 residues. Germline V CDR1 and CDR2: MNHNY, SVGAGI (reference sequence). Written as DNA, the CDR3 is TGTGCCAGCCTGGGACAGTCTAATGAAAAACTGTTTTTT. This sequence encodes CASLGQSNEKLFF.

This clone appeared a single time. The rearrangement links TRBV5-1 to TRBJ1-4; TRBD1 agrees at 7 bases. The germline CDR1 and CDR2 sequences are SGHRS and YFSETQ. Trimming removed 5 bases from V and 6 bases from J; junction bases left unmatched: 13. This CDR3 is built from 16 residues. CDR3 amino acids: CASRKWGGQDYEKLFF. As DNA, the CDR3 is TGCGCCAGCAGAAAATGGGGTGGACAGGATTATGAAAAACTGTTTTTT. Combining the CDR3 with reference TRBV5-1 and TRBJ1-4 gives the whole variable domain KAGVTQTPRYLIKTRGQQVTLSCSPISGHRSVSWYQQTPGQGLQFLFEYFSETQRNKGNFPGRFSGRQFSNSRSEMNVSTLELGDSALYLCASRKWGGQDYEKLFFGSGTQLSVL.

The chain joins TRBV4-3 to TRBJ2-3, with 12 nucleotides matching TRBD2. V shed 4 bases, J shed 3 bases, and the junction held 17 bases outside the gene matches. Germline CDR1 is LGHNA and CDR2 is YSLEER. The CDR3 runs 20 residues. For the CDR3, the DNA is TGCGCCAGCAGCCCCCTCGGGGAGCTAGCGGGGGGGCCTGGGACAGATACGCAGTATTTT. Residues: CASSPLGELAGGPGTDTQYF.

The genes are TRBV30 and TRBJ1-1; D might be TRBD1 (5 bases). CDR1 and CDR2 from the germline V gene are GTSNPN and SVGIG (reference sequence). Trimming shortened V by 4 bases and J by 0 bases, and 9 bases separated the two germline ends. This CDR3 is 13 amino acids long. Written as DNA, the CDR3 is TGTGCCTGGACGAGACAGTTGAACACTGAAGCTTTCTTT. The encoded protein is CAWTRQLNTEAFF.

V usage is TRBV30 and J usage is TRBJ2-1, with D possibly matching TRBD1 (5 bases). V dropped 4 bases and J dropped 7 bases, with 5 bases sitting between them. In germline, CDR1 is GTSNPN, CDR2 SVGIG (reference sequence). CDR3 length: 10 residues. CDR3 in DNA: TGTGCCTGGAAGGGGAATGAGCAGTTCTTC. Translated: CAWKGNEQFF. Full variable domain (outside the CDR3, taken from reference TRBV30 and TRBJ2-1): SQTIHQWPATLVQPVGSPLSLECTVEGTSNPNLYWYRQAAGRGLQLLFYSVGIGQISSEVPQNLSASRPQDRQFILSSKKLLLSDSGFYLCAWKGNEQFFGPGTRLTVL.

The chain recombines TRBV28 with TRBJ2-7, with 8 positions matching TRBD2. J gave up 1 base and V 5 bases, and 7 bases lay outside the gene matches. Per the germline V gene, CDR1 is MDHEN and CDR2 is SYDVKM. The length of the CDR3 is 15 residues. Here the CDR3 DNA reads TGTGCCAGCAGTATAAGCGGGGGCCTATCCTACGAGCAGTACTTC. This gives the protein CASSISGGLSYEQYF.

V gene TRBV28 combines with J gene TRBJ2-7; D is possibly TRBD1 (5 bases). CDR1 MDHEN and CDR2 SYDVKM come from the germline V gene. V lost 2 bases, J lost 3 bases, and 14 bases lay in between. The CDR3 totals 15 residues. The CDR3 DNA sequence: TGTGCCAGCAGTTTAACCTCAGTGGGGCACTACGAGCAGTACTTC. It specifies CASSLTSVGHYEQYF.

The rearrangement links TRBV5-5 to TRBJ1-3, with TRBD1 matching over 7 bases. Losses at the gene ends were 3 bases for V and 2 bases for J; bases not matched to a gene: 8. CDR3 length equals 16 residues. Germline V gene data show CDR1 as SGHKS and CDR2 as YYEKEE (reference sequence). This chain's CDR3 is CASSSSTGTAGNTIYF. In DNA form, the CDR3 reads TGTGCCAGCAGCTCTTCGACAGGGACCGCTGGAAACACCATATATTTT.

Comments on this clone: Other nucleotide sequences from this sample produce the same CDR3. The chain carries TRBV7-2 and TRBJ1-6; 8 bases match TRBD1. The CDR3 has 15 residues. V shed 2 bases, J shed 5 bases, and the junction held 2 bases outside the gene matches. Germline V gene sequence: CDR1 SGHTA, CDR2 FQGNSA. CDR3 DNA sequence: TGTGCCAGCAGCTTAAGGGGACAGGATAATTCACCCCTCCACTTT. It is translated as CASSLRGQDNSPLHF. The full variable domain, completed using reference TRBV7-2 and TRBJ1-6, is GAGVSQSPSNKVTEKGKDVELRCDPISGHTALYWYRQSLGQGLEFLIYFQGNSAPDKSGLPSDRFSAERTGGSVSTLTIQRTQQEDSAVYLCASSLRGQDNSPLHFGNGTRLTVT.

The gene calls are TRBV19 and TRBJ1-2; no reliable D call. The CDR3 is 14 amino acids. Germline loops: CDR1 LNHDA, CDR2 SQIVND (reference sequence). Trimming removed 4 bases from V and 4 bases from J, with 13 bases in between. The CDR3 DNA reads as TGTGCCAGTAGTACGAACGGGGTGGGCTATGGCTACACCTTC. As protein: CASSTNGVGYGYTF.

The chain joins TRBV21-1 to TRBJ1-1; TRBD1, the table's D call, was not compared with the DNA. TRBV21-1 constitutes a pseudogene. This CDR3 comprises 14 residues. CDR3 in amino acids: CASIPTDRHTEAFF. The CDR3, as DNA: TGTGCCAGCATCCCAACCGACAGACACACTGAAGCTTTCTTT.

This chain links TRBV24-1 with TRBJ2-7; 7 nucleotides agree with TRBD2. V lost 4 bases, J lost 2 bases, and 4 bases stayed unmatched. The CDR3 length is 14 residues. Germline CDR1 reads KGHDR; CDR2 reads SFDVKD. CDR3 amino acids: CATSEGGGPYEQYF. The CDR3, as DNA: TGTGCCACCAGTGAGGGCGGGGGACCCTACGAGCAGTACTTC.

A remark on this clone: This may arise from a read error, as a much more abundant clone is one base away. This chain links TRBV28 with TRBJ2-3; D might be TRBD2 (6 bases). V lost 8 bases and J 3 bases, leaving 6 bases between the germline ends. There are 11 residues in the CDR3. Germline-derived CDR1 and CDR2 are MDHEN and SYDVKM. CDR3: CASGGTDTQYF. In DNA, the CDR3 is TGTGCCAGCGGGGGGACAGATACGCAGTATTTT.